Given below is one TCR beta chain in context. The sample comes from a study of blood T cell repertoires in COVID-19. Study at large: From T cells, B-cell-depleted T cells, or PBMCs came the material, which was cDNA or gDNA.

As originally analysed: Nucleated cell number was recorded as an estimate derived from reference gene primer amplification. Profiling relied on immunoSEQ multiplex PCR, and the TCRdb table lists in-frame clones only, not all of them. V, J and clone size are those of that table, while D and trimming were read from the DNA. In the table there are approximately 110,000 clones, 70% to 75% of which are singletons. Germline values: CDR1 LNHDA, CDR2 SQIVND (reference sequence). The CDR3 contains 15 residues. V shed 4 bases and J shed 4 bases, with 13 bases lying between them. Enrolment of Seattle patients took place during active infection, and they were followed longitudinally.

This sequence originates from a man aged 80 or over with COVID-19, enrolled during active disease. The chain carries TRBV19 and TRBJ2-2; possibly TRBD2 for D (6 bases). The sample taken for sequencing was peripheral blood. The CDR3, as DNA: TGTGCCAGTAGTACGGCTAGCGAGGCCACCGGGGAGCTGTTTTTT. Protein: CASSTASEATGELFF.